This is a list of T cell receptor beta chains from one sample in a study of CD8 T cells in ankylosing spondylitis. TCRdb reprocessed the 5' RACE reads with MiXCR, giving one entry per CDR3 protein. The table includes about 92,000 distinct CDR3 sequences, about 9% detected once. Material for sequencing was blood, either unsorted or a sorted T cell fraction (not recorded which). The receptors shown here come from a male donor with ankylosing spondylitis or in good health (not recorded which). Both conserved end residues are part of each CDR3. A D gene is named only where the DNA matches it firmly. Clone size appears in some rows only: once, few, many, or a class for an expanded clone.

size: many; J: TRBJ1-1; D: -; V: TRBV7-9; CDR3: CASSSQGGTEAFF; DNA: TGTGCCAGCAGTTCACAGGGTGGCACTGAAGCTTTCTTT
size: many; J: TRBJ2-7; D: -; V: TRBV6-1; CDR3: CASSEWAYGEGDTYEQYF; DNA: TGTGCCAGCAGTGAATGGGCATATGGGGAGGGGGATACCTACGAGCAGTACTTC
size: many; J: TRBJ2-1; D: TRBD1; V: TRBV5-1; CDR3: CASSVDRVNEQFF; DNA: TGCGCCAGCAGCGTGGACAGGGTCAATGAGCAGTTCTTC
size: many; J: TRBJ1-6; D: -; V: TRBV19; CDR3: CPGFYNSPLHF; DNA: TGTCCAGGATTCTATAATTCACCCCTCCACTTT
size: many; J: TRBJ1-6; D: TRBD1; V: TRBV27; CDR3: CASSSGTGMDSPLHF; DNA: TGTGCCAGCAGTTCAGGGACAGGGATGGATTCACCCCTCCACTTT
size: few; J: TRBJ2-7; D: TRBD1; V: TRBV13; CDR3: CASSSSPGTGTYEQYF; DNA: TGTGCCAGCAGCTCATCACCCGGGACAGGCACCTACGAGCAGTACTTC
size: -; J: TRBJ1-1; D: -; V: TRBV7-9; CDR3: CASSSSRAEAFF; DNA: TGTGCCAGCAGCTCCTCCCGCGCTGAAGCTTTCTTT
size: many; J: TRBJ1-5; D: -; V: TRBV10-1; CDR3: CASSESDFNQPQHF; DNA: TGCGCCAGCAGTGAGTCGGATTTCAATCAGCCCCAGCATTTT
size: -; J: TRBJ1-6; D: TRBD1; V: TRBV20-1; CDR3: CSAMFRIRKQGGTNSPLHF; DNA: TGCAGTGCTATGTTCCGGATCCGAAAACAGGGGGGCACTAATTCACCCCTCCACTTT
size: -; J: TRBJ1-1; D: -; V: TRBV5-1; CDR3: CASRRGLNTAAFF; DNA: TGCGCCAGCAGGCGGGGGTTGAACACTGCAGCTTTCTTT
size: many; J: TRBJ2-3; D: -; V: TRBV3-1; CDR3: CASSQGLTDTQYF; DNA: TGTGCCAGCAGCCAGGGTTTGACAGATACGCAGTATTTT
size: many; J: TRBJ2-2; D: -; V: TRBV5-1; CDR3: CASSLGAGELFF; DNA: TGCGCCAGCAGCTTGGGTGCCGGGGAGCTGTTTTTT
size: many; J: TRBJ1-2; D: TRBD1; V: TRBV28; CDR3: CASSPGDRDHGYTF; DNA: TGTGCCAGCAGCCCTGGGGACAGGGACCATGGCTACACCTTC
size: -; J: TRBJ2-1; D: -; V: TRBV24-1; CDR3: CATSDAVQGFNEQFF; DNA: TGTGCCACCAGTGATGCTGTACAGGGTTTCAATGAGCAGTTCTTC
size: -; J: TRBJ2-3; D: TRBD2; V: TRBV6-2/TRBV6-3; CDR3: CASSKLAGGHGTQYF; DNA: TGTGCCAGCAGTAAACTAGCGGGGGGGCATGGTACGCAGTATTTT
size: many; J: TRBJ2-5; D: TRBD1; V: TRBV20-1; CDR3: CSAGTGGRETQYF; DNA: TGCAGTGCTGGGACAGGGGGTAGAGAGACCCAGTACTTC
size: many; J: TRBJ2-5; D: TRBD2; V: TRBV12-3/TRBV12-4; CDR3: CASSPGTSGAQETQYF; DNA: TGTGCCAGCAGCCCCGGGACTAGCGGGGCTCAAGAGACCCAGTACTTC
size: many; J: TRBJ2-7; D: -; V: TRBV5-1; CDR3: CASSFPTSEQYF; DNA: TGCGCCAGCAGCTTTCCGACCTCCGAGCAGTACTTC
size: few; J: TRBJ2-7; D: -; V: TRBV3-1; CDR3: CASSHSLYEQYF; DNA: TGTGCCAGCAGCCACAGTCTTTACGAGCAGTACTTC
size: many; J: TRBJ1-1; D: -; V: TRBV20-1; CDR3: CSARGNFILTRGGTEAFF; DNA: TGCAGTGCTAGAGGAAACTTTATCCTGACCCGCGGAGGGACTGAAGCTTTCTTT
size: many; J: TRBJ1-1; D: TRBD1; V: TRBV4-2; CDR3: CASSQVNQKGAYTEAFF; DNA: TGTGCCAGCAGCCAAGTGAACCAAAAGGGGGCCTACACTGAAGCTTTCTTT
size: many; J: TRBJ2-1; D: -; V: TRBV5-4; CDR3: CASSLDRVNEQFF; DNA: TGTGCCAGCAGCTTGGACAGGGTCAATGAGCAGTTCTTC
size: many; J: TRBJ2-3; D: TRBD1; V: TRBV18; CDR3: CASSLSTGNTDTQYF; DNA: TGTGCCAGCTCACTATCGACAGGGAACACAGATACGCAGTATTTT
size: many; J: TRBJ2-1; D: -; V: TRBV6-5; CDR3: CASSYIAAPRNEQFF; DNA: TGTGCCAGCAGTTATATTGCGGCTCCTCGGAATGAGCAGTTCTTC
size: many; J: TRBJ2-1; D: -; V: TRBV10-3; CDR3: CAISERGREQFF; DNA: TGTGCCATCAGTGAGCGGGGACGCGAGCAGTTCTTC
size: many; J: TRBJ2-3; D: TRBD2; V: TRBV7-2; CDR3: CASSLHSSSGGPGYTQYF; DNA: TGTGCCAGCAGCTTACACTCGTCTAGCGGGGGGCCGGGATATACGCAGTATTTT
size: many; J: TRBJ1-1; D: TRBD1; V: TRBV4-2; CDR3: CASSQDGGRGGWREAFF; DNA: TGTGCCAGCAGCCAAGATGGGGGGAGAGGGGGCTGGAGAGAAGCTTTCTTT
size: few; J: TRBJ2-2; D: TRBD2; V: TRBV20-1; CDR3: CSAITSGGIFTGELFF; DNA: TGCAGTGCTATTACTAGCGGGGGTATATTCACCGGGGAGCTGTTTTTT
size: many; J: TRBJ2-7; D: -; V: TRBV5-1; CDR3: CASSLGTRSYEQYF; DNA: TGCGCCAGCAGCCTGGGGACCCGCTCCTACGAGCAGTACTTC
size: many; J: TRBJ2-2; D: -; V: TRBV5-1; CDR3: CASSFPTSVGADTGELFF; DNA: TGCGCCAGCAGCTTCCCCACTTCGGTAGGGGCCGACACCGGGGAGCTGTTTTTT
size: few; J: TRBJ2-3; D: -; V: TRBV5-1; CDR3: CASSLVPGGTDTQYF; DNA: TGCGCCAGCAGCTTGGTCCCCGGGGGCACAGATACGCAGTATTTT
size: many; J: TRBJ2-1; D: -; V: TRBV7-6; CDR3: CASSSPKGPSYNEQFF; DNA: TGTGCCAGCAGCTCACCGAAGGGTCCCTCCTACAATGAGCAGTTCTTC
size: many; J: TRBJ2-2; D: TRBD2; V: TRBV5-1; CDR3: CASSKTPGTSSGELFF; DNA: TGCGCCAGCAGCAAAACTCCCGGGACTAGCTCCGGGGAGCTGTTTTTT
size: many; J: TRBJ2-7; D: -; V: TRBV9; CDR3: CASSGSAAAYEQYF; DNA: TGTGCCAGCAGCGGTAGCGCAGCCGCCTACGAGCAGTACTTC
size: few; J: TRBJ2-7; D: -; V: TRBV7-2; CDR3: CASSLESRGFHEQYF; DNA: TGTGCCAGCAGCTTAGAATCTAGGGGTTTTCACGAGCAGTACTTC
size: many; J: TRBJ2-1; D: TRBD2; V: TRBV20-1; CDR3: CSARSPSGGALNEQFF; DNA: TGCAGTGCTAGATCCCCTAGCGGGGGGGCCCTGAATGAGCAGTTCTTC
size: many; J: TRBJ2-2; D: -; V: TRBV4-1; CDR3: CASSLRMANTGELFF; DNA: TGCGCCAGCAGCCTACGGATGGCGAACACCGGGGAGCTGTTTTTT
size: many; J: TRBJ1-4; D: -; V: TRBV2; CDR3: CASSEGTYNEKLFF; DNA: TGTGCCAGCAGTGAAGGCACCTATAATGAAAAACTGTTTTTT
size: -; J: TRBJ2-1; D: TRBD2; V: TRBV9; CDR3: CASSPVAGPYNEQFF; DNA: TGTGCCAGCAGCCCAGTAGCGGGGCCTTACAATGAGCAGTTCTTC
size: many; J: TRBJ1-5; D: TRBD1; V: TRBV24-1; CDR3: CATSDNRGPRQPQHF; DNA: TGTGCCACCAGTGATAACAGGGGGCCTAGGCAGCCCCAGCATTTT
size: many; J: TRBJ2-3; D: TRBD1; V: TRBV12-3/TRBV12-4; CDR3: CASSTRQGTYADTQYF; DNA: TGTGCCAGCAGTACTCGACAGGGTACTTACGCAGATACGCAGTATTTT
size: -; J: TRBJ2-2; D: -; V: TRBV20-1; CDR3: CSARYGGADRELFF; DNA: TGCAGTGCTAGATATGGGGGAGCGGACCGGGAGCTGTTTTTT
size: few; J: TRBJ2-6; D: TRBD1; V: TRBV7-9; CDR3: CASRMDREAWANVLTF; DNA: TGTGCCAGCAGAATGGACAGGGAGGCGTGGGCCAACGTCCTGACTTTC
size: many; J: TRBJ2-5; D: -; V: TRBV12-3/TRBV12-4; CDR3: CASSWGAGSETQYF; DNA: TGTGCCAGCAGCTGGGGGGCGGGATCGGAGACCCAGTACTTC
size: -; J: TRBJ2-4; D: -; V: TRBV27; CDR3: CASSTPDDIQYF; DNA: TGTGCCAGCAGTACCCCTGACGACATTCAGTACTTC
size: -; J: TRBJ2-1; D: -; V: TRBV7-2; CDR3: CASSLATEQFF; DNA: TGTGCCAGCAGCTTAGCTACAGAGCAGTTCTTC
size: few; J: TRBJ2-1; D: -; V: TRBV4-2; CDR3: CASSQGPSAEPYNEQFF; DNA: TGTGCCAGCAGCCAAGGCCCCAGTGCGGAGCCATACAATGAGCAGTTCTTC
size: many; J: TRBJ2-1; D: TRBD2; V: TRBV3-1; CDR3: CASSLLLAGGENEQFF; DNA: TGTGCCAGCTCACTTTTACTAGCGGGGGGGGAGAATGAGCAGTTCTTC
size: -; J: TRBJ1-6; D: -; V: TRBV7-9; CDR3: CASSQDVDNSPLHF; DNA: TGTGCCAGCAGCCAGGACGTAGATAATTCACCCCTCCACTTT
size: many; J: TRBJ2-1; D: -; V: TRBV6-5; CDR3: CASSNSLGYNEQFF; DNA: TGTGCCAGCAGTAACAGTCTTGGGTACAATGAGCAGTTCTTC
size: many; J: TRBJ2-3; D: -; V: TRBV24-1; CDR3: CATSDFPGDTQYF; DNA: TGTGCCACCAGTGATTTCCCGGGAGATACGCAGTATTTT
size: many; J: TRBJ1-1; D: TRBD1; V: TRBV25-1; CDR3: CASSELGDRATEAFF; DNA: TGTGCCAGCAGTGAACTGGGGGACAGGGCCACTGAAGCTTTCTTT
size: few; J: TRBJ2-5; D: -; V: TRBV20-1; CDR3: CSARTSGQQETQYF; DNA: TGCAGTGCTAGGACTTCGGGGCAACAAGAGACCCAGTACTTC
size: many; J: TRBJ2-7; D: -; V: TRBV5-1; CDR3: CASSLAAAIMDEQYF; DNA: TGCGCCAGCAGCTTGGCCGCGGCAATCATGGACGAGCAGTACTTC
size: few; J: TRBJ1-1; D: -; V: TRBV5-1; CDR3: CASSLANGGTGLTGVTFF; DNA: TGCGCCAGCAGCTTGGCCAATGGAGGGACGGGCCTCACGGGCGTGACTTTCTTT